Listed here are 21 T cell receptor beta chains from one sample, sequenced in a study of technical replicates of blood from a few donors. The assay was immunoSEQ multiplex PCR, and TCRdb's table has in-frame clones only and misses some. Of around 80,000 clones listed, more than 95% are singletons. The sequenced material came from T cells isolated from PBMCs. Receptors originate from a human donor in good health.

The chain couples TRBV4-1 to TRBJ2-2; no clear D gene. This CDR3 contains 15 residues. Trimming cost V 4 bases and J 6 bases, with 15 bases left between them. Germline V lookup: CDR1 MGHRA, CDR2 YSYEKL. Written as DNA, the CDR3 is TGCGCCAGCAGCCCAGTTATATCCGCTTCCGGGGAGCTGTTTTTT. Encoded protein: CASSPVISASGELFF.

The CDR3 region is CASSQGGRGLSGELFF. The CDR3 DNA sequence: TGTGCCAGCAGCCAGGGTGGCAGGGGGCTTTCCGGGGAGCTGTTTTTT. The J gene is TRBJ2-2, the V gene TRBV5-4, with 8 bases that match TRBD1. Germline-derived CDR1 and CDR2 are SGHNT and YYREEE (reference sequence). The trim removed 4 bases at V and 6 bases at J, leaving 11 bases unmatched. The CDR3 spans 16 residues.

The chain links TRBV5-1 to TRBJ2-5, with 8 bases identical to TRBD2. This CDR3 region has 14 residues. Germline CDR1 is SGHRS and CDR2 is YFSETQ. J lost 5 bases, V lost 1 base, and 4 bases had no gene match. This CDR3 is CASSLPGGVETQYF. The CDR3 bases are TGCGCCAGCAGCTTGCCGGGAGGGGTGGAGACCCAGTACTTC.

The chain uses TRBV28 and TRBJ2-7; TRBD1 agrees at 11 bases. CDR1 is MDHEN and CDR2 is SYDVKM in the germline V gene. The CDR3 sequence is 15 residues long. The trim removed 4 bases at V and 4 bases at J, leaving 6 bases unmatched. CDR3 nucleotides: TGTGCCAGCAGTTCTCCGGGACAGGGGGGTTACGAGCAGTACTTC. As protein: CASSSPGQGGYEQYF.

J is TRBJ1-4 and V is TRBV5-6; D gene ambiguous. V lost 4 bases, J lost 8 bases, and 6 bases lay in between. Germline CDR1 SGHDT, CDR2 YYEEEE. This CDR3 comprises 11 residues. The CDR3 sequence: CASSTGEKLFF. CDR3 sequence (DNA): TGTGCCAGCAGCACCGGGGAAAAACTGTTTTTT. Filled out from reference TRBV5-6 and TRBJ1-4, the complete variable domain reads DAGVTQSPTHLIKTRGQQVTLRCSPKSGHDTVSWYQQALGQGPQFIFQYYEEEERQRGNFPDRFSGHQFPNYSSELNVNALLLGDSALYLCASSTGEKLFFGSGTQLSVL.

The DNA of the CDR3 is TGTGCCTGGAGTGTGGCCGGAGGAGAGCAGTACTTC. Encoded protein: CAWSVAGGEQYF. J is TRBJ2-7 and V is TRBV30; a weak D match, TRBD2 (5 bases). Trimming left V 0 bases short and J 7 bases short, with 10 bases between. The CDR3 extends over 12 amino acids. From germline, CDR1 is GTSNPN and CDR2 SVGIG (reference sequence).

This chain connects TRBV7-8 to TRBJ2-3; D call uncertain. CDR1 SGHVS and CDR2 FQNEAQ come from the germline V gene. There are 12 residues in the CDR3. The V end was cut by 2 bases, the J end by 5 bases, with 5 bases between. The CDR3 reads CASSLYLDTQYF. CDR3 nucleotide sequence: TGTGCCAGCAGCTTATATCTAGATACGCAGTATTTT.

The J gene is TRBJ1-1, the V gene TRBV12-5; D is ambiguous. The germline V gene has CDR1 LGHNT and CDR2 FRNRAP. The CDR3 is made up of 16 amino acids. V shed 0 bases and J shed 7 bases, with 18 bases lying between them. DNA of the CDR3: TGTGCTAGTGGTTTGGTCCTCACCAAGGAGGCAGGTGAAGCTTTCTTT. This sequence encodes CASGLVLTKEAGEAFF.

The chain combines TRBV19 with TRBJ2-3; TRBD1 matches at 9 bases. This CDR3 is 14 amino acids long. V shed 8 bases and J 4 bases; nucleotides not matched to a gene: 7. Per germline, CDR1 LNHDA and CDR2 SQIVND (reference sequence). The CDR3 DNA reads TGTGCCAGTGAGGGACAGGGCATTTCAGATACGCAGTATTTT. This sequence encodes CASEGQGISDTQYF.

This rearrangement joins TRBV28 to TRBJ2-3, with D perhaps TRBD2 (7 bases). Between the trimmed V and J ends, which lost 6 bases and 2 bases, there was a span of 21 bases. The length of the CDR3 is 17 residues. Germline values: CDR1 MDHEN, CDR2 SYDVKM. The CDR3 bases are TGTGCCAGCAGCCCGGACAGCGGGGCACCCAACACAGATACGCAGTATTTT. Its translation is CASSPDSGAPNTDTQYF.

This chain joins TRBV14 and TRBJ2-7; D is uncertain. Trimming left V 4 bases short and J 0 bases short, with 7 bases between. This CDR3 region has 13 residues. Germline CDR1 SGHDN, CDR2 FVKESK. The CDR3: CASSRSDSYEQYF. Here the CDR3 DNA reads TGTGCCAGCAGCCGTAGTGACTCCTACGAGCAGTACTTC.

This chain connects TRBV2 to TRBJ2-1, with 9 bases fitting TRBD2. Germline CDR1 SNHLY, CDR2 FYNNEI. The trim removed 1 base at V and 4 bases at J, leaving 5 bases unmatched. The CDR3 is 16 residues long. The CDR3 nucleotides read TGTGCCAGCAGTGAAGTAAGACTAGCGGTTTACAATGAGCAGTTCTTC. This gives the protein CASSEVRLAVYNEQFF.

The chain combines TRBV7-3 with TRBJ2-1; 14 nucleotides align to TRBD2. V shed 0 bases and J 9 bases; nucleotides not matched to a gene: 7. The V gene's germline CDR1 is SGHTA and CDR2 FQGTGA. The CDR3 extends over 17 amino acids. Here the CDR3 DNA reads TGTGCCAGCAGCTTAACAGGGGGACTAGCGGGGGATGGTGAGCAGTTCTTC. Protein sequence: CASSLTGGLAGDGEQFF.

This clone was seen just once. The chain uses TRBV6-1 and TRBJ2-7; D uncertain. Trimming left V 3 bases short and J 3 bases short, with 12 bases between. From germline, CDR1 is MNHNS and CDR2 SASEGT. The CDR3 runs to 14 residues. CDR3: CASSEVGHDYEQYF. In DNA form, the CDR3 reads TGTGCCAGCAGTGAGGTCGGTCATGACTACGAGCAGTACTTC.

The CDR3 loop is CASSLGGTEIYGYTF. Here the CDR3 DNA reads TGTGCCAGCAGCTTAGGAGGGACAGAGATCTATGGCTACACCTTC. The rearrangement joins TRBV7-8 to TRBJ1-2; 7 nucleotides match TRBD1. This CDR3 has 15 residues. CDR1 and CDR2 from the germline V gene are SGHVS and FQNEAQ. V lost 1 base to trimming and J lost 4 bases; unmatched junction nucleotides: 6.

The chain joins TRBV25-1 to TRBJ1-4; no reliable D call. Trimming shortened V by 9 bases and J by 4 bases, and 15 bases separated the two germline ends. The CDR3 totals 14 residues. CDR1 is MGHDK, CDR2 SYGVNS, per germline. The CDR3 coding sequence is TGTGCCAGTAAGAGTAGGGAGGATAATGAAAAACTGTTTTTT. Amino acids: CASKSREDNEKLFF.

The chain uses TRBV7-8 and TRBJ1-1; D is undetermined. The germline V gene encodes CDR1 SGHVS and CDR2 FQNEAQ. This CDR3 spans 13 amino acids. V was shortened by 6 bases and J by 1 base, with 9 bases between the two germline ends. In DNA form, the CDR3 reads TGTGCCAGCAGGCCGCGGGGGAACACTGAAGCTTTCTTT. As protein: CASRPRGNTEAFF.

V usage is TRBV7-8 and J usage is TRBJ1-1, with 7 positions matching TRBD1. The length of the CDR3 is 13 residues. Germline-derived CDR1 and CDR2 are SGHVS and FQNEAQ. Trimming removed 5 bases from V and 4 bases from J; junction bases left unmatched: 4. This CDR3 reads CASSLTGRTEAFF. The CDR3, as DNA: TGTGCCAGCAGCCTGACAGGGCGCACTGAAGCTTTCTTT.

The chain has TRBV7-3 and TRBJ1-5; the D gene is possibly TRBD1 (6 bases). CDR1 and CDR2 (germline): SGHTA, FQGTGA. Deletions cut 4 bases from V and 5 bases from J, with 9 bases between. CDR3 size: 13 residues. The CDR3 here is CASSSDRDQPQHF. CDR3 DNA sequence: TGTGCCAGCAGCTCGGACAGAGATCAGCCCCAGCATTTT.

This rearrangement joins TRBV6-5 to TRBJ2-1; 10 nucleotides agree with TRBD2. V lost 0 bases to trimming and J lost 8 bases; unmatched junction nucleotides: 7. This CDR3 contains 16 residues. The germline CDR1 and CDR2 sequences are MNHEY and SVGAGI. CDR3 residues: CASSYSSLAGVYEQFF. The CDR3 nucleotides are TGTGCCAGCAGTTACTCGAGTCTAGCGGGAGTTTATGAGCAGTTCTTC.

The chain combines TRBV4-1 with TRBJ1-5; D unresolved. Germline CDR1 is MGHRA and CDR2 is YSYEKL. Trimming left V 0 bases short and J 7 bases short, with 7 bases between. The CDR3 runs to 13 residues. CDR3: CASSQESGQPQHF. The CDR3 region has the DNA TGCGCCAGCAGCCAAGAATCGGGACAGCCCCAGCATTTT.